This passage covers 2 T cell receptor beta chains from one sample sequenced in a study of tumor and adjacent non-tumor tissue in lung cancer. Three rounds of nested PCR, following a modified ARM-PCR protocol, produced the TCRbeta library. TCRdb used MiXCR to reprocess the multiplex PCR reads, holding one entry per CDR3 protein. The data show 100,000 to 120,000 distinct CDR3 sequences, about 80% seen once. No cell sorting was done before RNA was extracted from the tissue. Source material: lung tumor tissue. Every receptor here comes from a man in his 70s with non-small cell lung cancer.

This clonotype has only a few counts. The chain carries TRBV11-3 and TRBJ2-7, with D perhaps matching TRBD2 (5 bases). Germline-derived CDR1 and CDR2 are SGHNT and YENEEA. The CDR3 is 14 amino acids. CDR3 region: CVSSLRGSSYEQYF. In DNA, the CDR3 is TGTGTCAGTAGCTTAAGAGGGAGCTCCTACGAGCAGTACTTC.

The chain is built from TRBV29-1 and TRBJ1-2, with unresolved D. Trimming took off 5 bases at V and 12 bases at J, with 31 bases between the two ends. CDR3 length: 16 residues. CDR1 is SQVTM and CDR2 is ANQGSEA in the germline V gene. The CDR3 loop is CSVIPYQSSGEDSHTF. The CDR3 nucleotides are TGCAGCGTTATCCCCTATCAATCATCGGGAGAAGATAGCCACACCTTC.